Listed here is a single TCR beta chain. It lacks a known antigen. Per-base qualities were not stored, and no clone one base away is much larger. Using the deep immunoSEQ assay, multiplex PCR amplified TCR CDR3 regions from genomic DNA. Genomic DNA extracted from each cell subset was distributed evenly over all wells of several immunoSEQ 96-well plates, and each plate served as one replicate. For sorted subsets, approximately 210 ng genomic DNA, equal to 25,000 to 35,000 T cell genomes, was loaded into each replicate PCR. Purified libraries were quantified with a Qubit 3.0 fluorometer, sized on a Bioanalyzer 2100, and re-quantified with the KAPA Library Quantification kit. Every immunoSEQ 96-well plate was sequenced on a separate single-read 150-cycle Illumina NextSeq 550 flow cell. In the original analysis: Because only junctional sequences without quality scores were contained in the immunoSEQ output, filtering matching that applied to full-length reads could not be performed. To assign V/J genes and CDR3, sequences were annotated using PyIR, a Python wrapper for IgBLAST v1.9, with IMGT germline references. Reads with weak V/J assignments (E-value above 1e-6), missing CDR3, stop codons, out-of-frame junctions, or ambiguous translated residues were removed. V3J clonotypes were defined as sequences sharing an identical inferred V gene, J gene, and CDR3 amino acid sequence. The percentage overlap between two repertoires was calculated by dividing the number of shared unique clonotypes by the size of the smaller repertoire. RTK rarefaction, the Chao1 estimator, and Recon v2.1 estimates of unobserved clonotypes were used to assess repertoire richness. Generation probabilities were computed with OLGA for all TCRbeta clonotypes obtained by the gDNA method from several donors. The immuneACCESS repertoire file appears here via TCRdb, limited to in-frame rearrangements. These files lack a portion of the clones; in checked studies, under half of the deficit traces to unresolved V genes, and the cause of the others is not known. The DNA was the basis for D and trimming; V, J and clone size are from that table. Here the sample has 2,500,000 or so clones; 93% occur a single time. Roughly 0.39% of the sample rests with the top ten.

The donors were healthy, HIV-negative adults with no recently reported acute infections or vaccinations. Every donor was a Caucasian adult living in Nashville, Tennessee, USA. CD4+ T cells were enriched by magnetic negative selection; naive cells were then positively selected on CD45RA, and the negative fraction formed the memory subset. After blood collection by leukapheresis, PBMCs were isolated using Ficoll-Histopaque density gradient centrifugation and then cryopreserved in the vapor phase of liquid nitrogen. Purity and quantity of every magnetically sorted T cell population were checked by analytical flow cytometry. From each sorted fraction, genomic DNA was isolated and quantified by UV absorbance on a Nanodrop 2000c. The trim is 2 bases for V and 3 bases for J, with a gap of 13 bases between the germline ends. From its cysteine to its phenylalanine, the CDR3 spans 16 amino acids. The kept DNA is CDR3 alone, 48 bases in frame from the first base. CDR1 and CDR2, looked up from the germline V gene, are MGHRA and YSYEKL.

This specimen belongs to a study of shared clonotypes between healthy human individuals (dated by TCRdb to between 2020 and 2021). As for the study more broadly: The cohort comprised two women and a few men aged 18 to 49 years. The study deeply sequenced blood TCR repertoires of several healthy adults to estimate repertoire size and the extent of clonotype sharing between individuals. Each donor's leukapheresis produced roughly between roughly 0.85 and 10 billion PBMCs. To increase sequencing depth and limit assay-specific biases, different laboratories used diverse techniques to prepare libraries and sequence TCR repertoires. For each donor, CD4 naive and CD4 memory were each run on three plates, CD8 naive on two plates, and CD8 memory on one plate. Broader findings and caveats from the paper: Across a few donors, around 5.4% of naive CD4, roughly 3.3% of naive CD8, roughly 2.3% of memory CD4, and 0.4% of memory CD8 clonotypes were shared. Incomplete sequencing was indicated by rarefaction of sorted-subset datasets, despite the large sequencing depth. Estimated clonotype richness was generally larger for naive than for memory subsets. Pairwise subsampling led to the expectation that sequencing depth would affect the degree of clonotype sharing among donors. Clonotypes shared by all four sorted-subset donors showed higher generation probabilities than non-shared clonotypes. Because the study included only a small number of donors, the genetic and exposure-history diversity represented was limited. Only blood was sampled, and tissue TCR repertoires likely differ from those in blood.

This TCR came from a man younger than 35 in good health. Some clones in this sample may be carry-over from other donors' samples. The material sequenced was naive CD4+ T cells from PBMCs. This specimen's cell subset or site label, per the study, means: CD45RA+ positively selected. The sequence joins TRBV4-1 to TRBJ1-4, with the identity of the D gene unclear. The CDR3 sequence is CASSQLRRGSNEKLFF. The nucleotides are TGCGCCAGCAGCCAACTTCGTCGTGGGTCTAATGAAAAACTGTTTTTT.